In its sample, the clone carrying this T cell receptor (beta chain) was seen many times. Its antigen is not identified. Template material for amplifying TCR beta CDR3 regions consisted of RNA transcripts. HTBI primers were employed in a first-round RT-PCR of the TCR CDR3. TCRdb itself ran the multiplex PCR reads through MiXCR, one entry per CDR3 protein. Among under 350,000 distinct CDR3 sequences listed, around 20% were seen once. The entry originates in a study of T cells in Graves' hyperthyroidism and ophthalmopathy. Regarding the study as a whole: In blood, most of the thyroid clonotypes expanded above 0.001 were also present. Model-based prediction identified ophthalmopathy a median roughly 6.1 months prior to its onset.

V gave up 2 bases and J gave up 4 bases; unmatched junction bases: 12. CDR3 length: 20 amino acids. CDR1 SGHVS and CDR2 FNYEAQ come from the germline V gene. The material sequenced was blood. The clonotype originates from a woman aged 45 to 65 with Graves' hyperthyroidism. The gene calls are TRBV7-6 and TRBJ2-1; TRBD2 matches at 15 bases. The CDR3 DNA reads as TGTGCCAGCAGCTTAACCCATCCCGGACTAGCGGGGGGGAAGTACAATGAGCAGTTCTTC. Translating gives CASSLTHPGLAGGKYNEQFF. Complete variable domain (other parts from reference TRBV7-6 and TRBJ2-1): GAGVSQSPRYKVTKRGQDVALRCDPISGHVSLYWYRQALGQGPEFLTYFNYEAQQDKSGLPNDRFSAERPEGSISTLTIQRTEQRDSAMYRCASSLTHPGLAGGKYNEQFFGPGTRLTVL.